Below, 9 T cell receptor beta chains from the same sample are listed, as sequenced in a study of spatial heterogeneity in lung cancer. Findings of the study overall: Higher tumor mutation counts went along with higher counts of expanded intratumoral alpha and beta TCRs.

Their antigen targets remain unknown. Time point meaning: sample taken at primary tumor resection. TCRdb re-called the 5' RACE reads with MiXCR, one entry per CDR3 protein. The profile shows about 3,400 distinct CDR3 sequences, roughly a third of them singletons. The sequencing here drew on lung tumor tissue, taken at surgery. The receptors originated from a female donor with early-stage non-small cell lung cancer.

By frequency in the sample, this clonotype is medium-sized. The V call is TRBV28, the J call TRBJ2-7; D is unresolved. This CDR3 has 15 residues. V was cut by 2 bases and J by 1 base, with 12 bases left in between. Germline V gives CDR1 MDHEN, CDR2 SYDVKM. The DNA of the CDR3 is TGTGCCAGCAGTTTAAGGCCAGGCGGATCCTACGAGCAGTACTTC. Its translation: CASSLRPGGSYEQYF.

The chain joins TRBV5-1 to TRBJ2-5; TRBD2 agrees at 14 bases. The V gene's germline CDR1 is SGHRS and CDR2 YFSETQ. The V and J ends lost 4 bases and 2 bases, in that order; junction bases with no gene match: 4. This CDR3 is 16 amino acids long. The CDR3 protein is CASSKRLAGGQETQYF. The CDR3 DNA sequence: TGCGCCAGCAGCAAACGACTAGCGGGAGGGCAAGAGACCCAGTACTTC.

V gene TRBV6-2 or TRBV6-3 combines with J gene TRBJ2-5; D is possibly TRBD1 or TRBD2 (6 bases each). The CDR3 contains 14 residues. Germline V gene sequence: CDR1 MNHEY, CDR2 SVGEGT. The V end lost 0 bases, the J end lost 5 bases, and 10 bases lay between the germline ends. CDR3 DNA: TGTGCCAGCAGTTACTCAGGGGGGACGGAGACCCAGTACTTC. Translation gives CASSYSGGTETQYF.

The chain employs TRBV5-4 and TRBJ2-3, with TRBD2 matching 8 bases. The germline gives CDR1 SGHNT, CDR2 YYREEE (reference sequence). The length of the CDR3 is 15 residues. V was clipped by 1 base and J by 2 bases; unmatched bases: 3. The CDR3 nucleotides read TGTGCCAGCAGCTTGAGGACTAGCCACACAGATACGCAGTATTTT. It yields the protein CASSLRTSHTDTQYF.

V is TRBV5-6 and J is TRBJ1-2; D not resolved. V was pared by 0 bases and J by 8 bases, with 11 bases between. The length of the CDR3 is 13 residues. Germline CDR1 reads SGHDT; CDR2 reads YYEEEE. CDR3 region: CASSLAPAVGYTF. The CDR3 DNA sequence: TGTGCCAGCAGCTTGGCTCCCGCCGTCGGCTACACCTTC.

V is TRBV6-6 and J is TRBJ2-3, with 8 bases identical to TRBD2. CDR1 is MNHNY, CDR2 SVGAGI, per germline (reference sequence). Trimming removed 6 bases from V and 11 bases from J; junction bases left unmatched: 4. This CDR3 is 11 amino acids long. The DNA of the CDR3 is TGTGCCAGCAGCCCCGGGACTAGGCAGTATTTT. It translates to CASSPGTRQYF.

The chain joins TRBV9 to TRBJ2-5, with 11 bases that match TRBD1. The junction had 8 bases not matched to a gene; V was cut back by 3 bases and J by 4 bases. Germline V gene data show CDR1 as SGDLS and CDR2 as YYNGEE. CDR3 size: 16 residues. The CDR3 bases are TGTGCCAGCAGCGGAGGGACAGGGGGTATGGGAGAGACCCAGTACTTC. Residues: CASSGGTGGMGETQYF.

This chain joins TRBV20-1 and TRBJ2-1; a possible D gene is TRBD2 (6 bases). This CDR3 contains 13 residues. CDR1 is DFQATT, CDR2 SNEGSKA, per germline (reference sequence). In nucleotides, the CDR3 is TGCAGGGGGGTGGAGGGTTCCTACAATGAGCAGTTCTTC. It translates to CRGVEGSYNEQFF.

The chain is built from TRBV20-1 and TRBJ2-7; 7 nucleotides agree with TRBD1. CDR3 length: 14 residues. Germline CDR1 DFQATT, CDR2 SNEGSKA (reference sequence). With 0 bases clipped from V and 3 bases from J, the junction kept 5 bases outside the gene matches. The CDR3 reads CSARDLDRDYEQYF. For the CDR3, the DNA is TGCAGTGCTAGAGATTTAGACAGGGACTACGAGCAGTACTTC.